Listed below are T cell receptor beta chains from one sample, sequenced in a study of T-cell reconstitution after alpha-beta-depleted transplantation in children. TCRdb processed the PCR reads anew with MiXCR; each CDR3 protein has one entry. Of more than 200,000 distinct CDR3 sequences detected, 9% to 10% appear once; the ten largest clones hold less than 6%. Here the sequenced sample was PBMCs from the stem cell graft donor, taken from the stem cell graft. The receptors shown here come from a human donor who donated a stem cell graft to a child with SCID. Both conserved end residues are part of each CDR3. The D gene is left open where the match is weak. Only part of the rows carry a size: once, few, many, or a class if the clone is expanded.

clone size,J gene,D gene,V gene,CDR3 protein,CDR3 DNA
many,TRBJ1-2,NA,TRBV9,CASSPSLDGYGYTF,TGTGCCAGCAGCCCCTCTCTGGACGGCTATGGCTACACCTTC
many,TRBJ1-1,TRBD1,TRBV3-1,CASSQDQDRGNTEAFF,TGTGCCAGCAGCCAAGATCAAGACAGGGGGAACACTGAAGCTTTCTTT
NA,TRBJ2-1,NA,TRBV28,CASSFHGGGLNEQFF,TGTGCCAGCAGTTTCCATGGCGGGGGCCTAAATGAGCAGTTCTTC
NA,TRBJ2-3,TRBD1,TRBV2,CASASSGTGTTDTQYF,TGTGCCAGCGCCTCCTCCGGGACAGGAACCACAGATACGCAGTATTTT
NA,TRBJ1-2,TRBD1,TRBV12-3/TRBV12-4,CASRRQGGYTF,TGTGCCAGCAGGAGACAGGGAGGCTACACCTTC
many,TRBJ2-1,NA,TRBV20-1,CSAMNYNEQFF,TGCAGTGCTATGAACTACAATGAGCAGTTCTTC
many,TRBJ2-7,NA,TRBV6-2/TRBV6-3,CASSYWTVQSYEQYF,TGTGCCAGCAGTTACTGGACAGTTCAATCCTACGAGCAGTACTTC
many,TRBJ1-2,NA,TRBV7-9,CASSGSGILNYGYTF,TGTGCCAGCAGCGGCTCCGGTATTCTCAACTATGGCTACACCTTC
many,TRBJ2-7,NA,TRBV12-3/TRBV12-4,CASSFFRTTYEQYF,TGTGCCAGCAGTTTCTTCCGGACTACTTACGAGCAGTACTTC
many,TRBJ2-4,NA,TRBV5-1,CASSLWGAQGAKNIQYF,TGCGCCAGCAGCTTGTGGGGGGCACAGGGGGCCAAAAACATTCAGTACTTC
few,TRBJ2-7,TRBD1,TRBV7-3,CASSKSRTGYEQYF,TGTGCCAGCAGCAAATCTCGGACAGGTTACGAGCAGTACTTC
NA,TRBJ1-3,NA,TRBV7-2,CASSLRRTASGNTIYF,TGTGCCAGCAGCTTAAGGCGGACTGCTTCTGGAAACACCATATATTTT
many,TRBJ2-7,NA,TRBV19,CASSSGDEQYF,TGTGCCAGTAGTTCTGGGGACGAGCAGTACTTC
many,TRBJ1-2,NA,TRBV5-1,CASSLATNYGYTF,TGCGCCAGCAGCTTGGCGACTAACTATGGCTACACCTTC
many,TRBJ1-1,NA,TRBV7-8,CASSSKVNTEAFF,TGTGCCAGCAGCTCCAAGGTGAACACTGAAGCTTTCTTT
many,TRBJ2-5,NA,TRBV5-1,CASSLGSAQETQYF,TGCGCCAGCAGCTTAGGGAGCGCTCAAGAGACCCAGTACTTC
few,TRBJ2-2,TRBD1,TRBV3-1,CASSPRDSRTGELFF,TGTGCCAGCAGCCCTCGGGACAGCCGCACCGGGGAGCTGTTTTTT
many,TRBJ2-7,NA,TRBV5-1,CASSLGSPGRISYEQYF,TGCGCCAGCAGCTTGGGCTCCCCGGGACGGATTTCCTACGAGCAGTACTTC
many,TRBJ1-3,NA,TRBV12-3/TRBV12-4,CASSFRDGGNTIYF,TGTGCCAGCAGTTTCAGGGACGGTGGAAACACCATATATTTT
many,TRBJ2-3,TRBD2,TRBV20-1,CSAWTSGAFTDTQYF,TGCAGTGCTTGGACTAGCGGGGCTTTCACAGATACGCAGTATTTT
many,TRBJ1-1,NA,TRBV20-1,CSARDSGRPNTEAFF,TGCAGTGCTAGAGATAGTGGGCGCCCGAACACTGAAGCTTTCTTT
many,TRBJ2-1,NA,TRBV4-1,CASSQDYAGGYNEQFF,TGCGCCAGCAGCCAAGATTATGCAGGGGGGTACAATGAGCAGTTCTTC
many,TRBJ1-1,NA,TRBV20-1,CSAREDTYTEAFF,TGCAGTGCTAGGGAGGACACCTACACTGAAGCTTTCTTT
many,TRBJ2-7,NA,TRBV7-3,CASSLEGGYEQYF,TGTGCCAGCAGCTTAGAAGGAGGCTACGAGCAGTACTTC
many,TRBJ2-2,TRBD2,TRBV12-5,CASGLRLAGDTGELFF,TGTGCTAGTGGTTTGCGGCTAGCGGGGGACACCGGGGAGCTGTTTTTT
many,TRBJ2-1,NA,TRBV27,CASSLKGPEYNEQFF,TGTGCCAGCAGTTTGAAGGGGCCCGAATACAATGAGCAGTTCTTC
many,TRBJ2-1,NA,TRBV25-1,CASSDPDNEQFF,TGTGCCAGCAGTGACCCTGATAATGAGCAGTTCTTC
many,TRBJ2-3,TRBD2,TRBV12-3/TRBV12-4,CASSLGLAGGYTDTQYF,TGTGCCAGCAGTCTAGGACTAGCGGGAGGATACACAGATACGCAGTATTTT
many,TRBJ2-3,TRBD1,TRBV5-8,CASSLLSAGGLTDTQYF,TGTGCCAGCAGCTTGCTTTCGGCAGGGGGCTTAACAGATACGCAGTATTTT
many,TRBJ2-2,TRBD2,TRBV12-3/TRBV12-4,CASSPHSGGAAGELFF,TGTGCCAGCAGTCCCCATAGCGGGGGGGCGGCCGGGGAGCTGTTTTTT
many,TRBJ2-3,TRBD2,TRBV27,CASSLAGGALTDTQYF,TGTGCCAGCAGTTTGGCGGGGGGGGCCCTGACAGATACGCAGTATTTT
many,TRBJ2-6,NA,TRBV6-5,CASSSGTSGANVLTF,TGTGCCAGCAGTTCCGGGACATCTGGGGCCAACGTCCTGACTTTC
many,TRBJ1-2,NA,TRBV10-3,CAISDQARPPYGYTF,TGTGCCATCAGTGACCAGGCCAGACCCCCCTATGGCTACACCTTC
many,TRBJ2-1,NA,TRBV27,CASSYRAGSHNEQFF,TGTGCCAGCAGTTACAGGGCGGGGTCGCACAATGAGCAGTTCTTC
many,TRBJ1-2,NA,TRBV12-3/TRBV12-4,CASSFTGSLRYGYTF,TGTGCCAGCAGTTTCACAGGTTCCCTTCGTTATGGCTACACCTTC
NA,TRBJ2-1,NA,TRBV20-1,CSARAGGLNNEQFF,TGCAGTGCTAGAGCGGGGGGCCTCAACAATGAGCAGTTCTTC
many,TRBJ2-7,TRBD1,TRBV20-1,CSARTRQGESSYEQYF,TGCAGTGCTAGGACCAGACAGGGGGAGAGCTCCTACGAGCAGTACTTC
many,TRBJ2-5,TRBD1,TRBV5-6,CASSTMTGGETQYF,TGTGCCAGCAGCACAATGACAGGGGGAGAGACCCAGTACTTC
many,TRBJ1-1,TRBD1,TRBV5-1,CASSMSAGGTEAFF,TGCGCCAGCAGCATGTCGGCAGGGGGGACTGAAGCTTTCTTT
NA,TRBJ2-1,NA,TRBV21-1,CASSFSGDEQFF,TGTGCCAGCAGCTTCTCCGGGGATGAGCAGTTCTTC
many,TRBJ1-2,TRBD1,TRBV5-1,CASSPAGQGYGYTF,TGCGCCAGCAGCCCCGCCGGACAGGGGTATGGCTACACCTTC
many,TRBJ1-4,TRBD1,TRBV25-1,CASSENPGQGPTNEKLFF,TGTGCCAGCAGTGAAAACCCGGGACAGGGACCAACTAATGAAAAACTGTTTTTT